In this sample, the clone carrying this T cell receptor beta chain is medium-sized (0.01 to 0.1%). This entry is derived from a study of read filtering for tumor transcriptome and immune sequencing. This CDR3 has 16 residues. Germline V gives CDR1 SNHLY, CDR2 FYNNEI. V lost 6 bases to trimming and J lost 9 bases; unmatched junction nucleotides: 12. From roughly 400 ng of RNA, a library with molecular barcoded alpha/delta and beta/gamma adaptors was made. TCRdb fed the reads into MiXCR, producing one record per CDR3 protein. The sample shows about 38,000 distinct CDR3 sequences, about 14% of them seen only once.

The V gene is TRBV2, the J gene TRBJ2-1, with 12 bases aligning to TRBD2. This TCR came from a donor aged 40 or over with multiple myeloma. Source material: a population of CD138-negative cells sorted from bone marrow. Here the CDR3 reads CASRGPRTSGDSEQFF. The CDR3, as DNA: TGTGCCAGCAGGGGACCGAGGACTAGCGGGGATAGTGAGCAGTTCTTC.